Below, one T cell receptor beta chain is given with its context. The antigen remains unidentified. Those who donated were healthy bone marrow donors. The data were taken from a study of cytomegalovirus exposure and HLA in healthy donors. Whole-study results and caveats: Many donors carried some public TCRs, although rarity characterized most TCR sequences. In a later analysis, at a false discovery rate of 0.05, approximately 16,000 TCR beta sequences matched HLA alleles. Reported results showed that the classifier diagnosed cytomegalovirus status with high specificity and sensitivity.

Germline-derived CDR1 and CDR2 are SGHDT and YYEEEE. Trimming removed 2 bases at V and 5 bases at J, with 16 bases between. The CDR3 consists of 15 residues. The PCR made use of 60 Vbeta and 13 Jbeta primers. Assay: immunoSEQ multiplex PCR; the TCRdb copy retains only in-frame clones and omits some. Its table lists 60,000 to 75,000 clones. V and J are TRBV5-6 and TRBJ2-5; D possibly corresponds to TRBD2 (6 bases). Source material: PBMCs. This TCR came from a woman between 25 and 40 years old in good health and CMV-seronegative. The CDR3 DNA follows: TGTGCCAGCAGCTTTGGGGGGTGGCGGGCCGAGACCCAGTACTTC. This codes for CASSFGGWRAETQYF.